These 14 T cell receptor beta chains were sequenced from one sample in a study of blood T cell repertoires in COVID-19. Using immunoSEQ multiplex PCR, the repertoire was profiled, and TCRdb retains in-frame clones only, with some absent. The sample includes 150,000 to 200,000 clones, roughly 80% of them seen just once. The sequencing sample was made of peripheral blood. These receptors were taken from a man aged 60 to 69 with acute or convalescent COVID-19.

This chain uses TRBV5-1 with TRBJ2-7; 7 nucleotides line up with TRBD1. The CDR3 sequence is 16 residues long. The germline gives CDR1 SGHRS, CDR2 YFSETQ. V shed 0 bases, J shed 4 bases, and the junction held 10 bases outside the gene matches. The CDR3 region has the DNA TGCGCCAGCAGCTTGGCATCAGTGGGACAGACTTACGAGCAGTACTTC. Its translation: CASSLASVGQTYEQYF.

V gene TRBV6-2 or TRBV6-3 combines with J gene TRBJ1-2; no reliable D call. The CDR3 consists of 15 residues. V was trimmed by 5 bases and J by 8 bases, leaving 21 bases between them. CDR1 MNHEY and CDR2 SVGEGT come from the germline V gene. The CDR3 region has the DNA TGTGCCAGCAGTACCCCGGGAGCGGATATGCGAGGCTACACCTTC. Protein sequence: CASSTPGADMRGYTF.

This rearrangement joins TRBV24-1 to TRBJ2-1; 8 positions agree with TRBD2. The CDR3 sequence is 19 residues long. Per germline, CDR1 KGHDR and CDR2 SFDVKD. The ends lost 0 bases at V and 3 bases at J; junction bases unmatched: 12. Written as DNA, the CDR3 is TGTGCCACCAGTGATTTGTTAACGCCTGATAGCGGGGACTACAATGAGCAGTTCTTC. Translating it yields CATSDLLTPDSGDYNEQFF.

The rearrangement uses TRBV5-8 and TRBJ2-5; TRBD2 matches 14 bases. The junction had 4 bases not matched to a gene; V was cut back by 5 bases and J by 4 bases. Germline-derived CDR1 and CDR2 are SGHTS and YDEGEE. The CDR3 runs to 15 residues. The CDR3 region is CASSPGTSGRETQYF. In nucleotides, the CDR3 is TGTGCCAGCAGTCCTGGGACTAGCGGGAGAGAGACCCAGTACTTC.

The chain is built from TRBV14 and TRBJ1-3; TRBD1 matches 7 bases. CDR3 size: 16 residues. Germline loops: CDR1 SGHDN, CDR2 FVKESK. V lost 3 bases and J lost 0; bases outside the gene matches: 5. The DNA for the CDR3 is TGTGCCAGCAGCCAGGGCAGGGGGTTCTCTGGAAACACCATATATTTT. It yields the protein CASSQGRGFSGNTIYF.

The genes are TRBV2 and TRBJ1-2; D unresolved. CDR1 and CDR2 from the germline V gene are SNHLY and FYNNEI. V lost 4 bases and J 4 bases, leaving 10 bases between the germline ends. This CDR3 is 13 amino acids long. The CDR3 DNA reads as TGTGCCAGCAGTGTTGGGCAGATCTATGGCTACACCTTC. Translation: CASSVGQIYGYTF.

The chain has TRBV2 and TRBJ2-4, with TRBD2 matching 11 bases. The CDR3 is 20 residues long. Trimming took 2 bases from V and 0 from J; bases not matched to a gene: 12. Germline V CDR1 and CDR2: SNHLY, FYNNEI. The CDR3 sequence is CASSERWTSGPYLAKNIQYF. CDR3 DNA sequence: TGTGCCAGCAGTGAAAGGTGGACTAGCGGGCCCTATCTAGCCAAAAACATTCAGTACTTC. The full variable domain, its missing parts supplied by reference TRBV2 and TRBJ2-4, is EPEVTQTPSHQVTQMGQEVILRCVPISNHLYFYWYRQILGQKVEFLVSFYNNEISEKSEIFDDQFSVERPDGSNFTLKIRSTKLEDSAMYFCASSERWTSGPYLAKNIQYFGAGTRLSVL.

Only a few counts were recorded for this clone. The V gene is TRBV6-5, the J gene TRBJ1-1, with TRBD1 matching over 7 bases. V lost 4 bases and J lost 1; bases outside the gene matches: 6. The CDR3 consists of 15 residues. CDR1 is MNHEY, CDR2 SVGAGI, per germline. The CDR3 region is CASSSTGTANTEAFF. In DNA, the CDR3 is TGTGCCAGCAGTTCCACCGGGACAGCGAACACTGAAGCTTTCTTT.

The genes are TRBV30 and TRBJ1-2; possibly TRBD1 for D (6 bases). The germline CDR1 and CDR2 sequences are GTSNPN and SVGIG (reference sequence). Trimming took 0 bases from V and 8 from J, leaving 13 bases between them. This CDR3 region has 13 residues. CDR3 sequence: CAWSVLQGVGYTF. CDR3 bases: TGTGCCTGGAGTGTACTACAGGGTGTAGGCTACACCTTC.

V and J are TRBV6-5 and TRBJ1-6; D call uncertain. CDR1 is MNHEY, CDR2 SVGAGI, per germline. The CDR3 has 12 amino acids. Between the trimmed V and J ends, which lost 6 bases and 9 bases, there was a span of 9 bases. The CDR3 nucleotides read TGTGCCAGCAGCTCCACTCGTTCACCCCTCCACTTT. This codes for CASSSTRSPLHF.

This clone was counted a single time. The chain joins TRBV3-1 (or the pseudogene TRBV3-2) to TRBJ2-5, with TRBD1 matching 10 bases. Germline assignment: CDR1 LGHDT and CDR2 YNNKEL (reference sequence). The trim removed 2 bases at V and 3 bases at J, leaving 6 bases unmatched. The CDR3 has 16 residues. The CDR3 sequence is CASSQPKDRGEETQYF. The CDR3 DNA sequence: TGTGCCAGCAGCCAACCCAAGGACAGGGGGGAAGAGACCCAGTACTTC.

The genes are TRBV27 and TRBJ1-1, with TRBD1 as a possible D gene (5 bases). Germline CDR1 reads MNHEY; CDR2 reads SMNVEV (reference sequence). This CDR3 is 13 amino acids long. The V end was cut by 3 bases, the J end by 1 base, with 6 bases between. In nucleotides, the CDR3 is TGTGCCAGCAGTTTGGGGGGGAACACTGAAGCTTTCTTT. Translated: CASSLGGNTEAFF.

The gene calls are TRBV6-5 and TRBJ2-3, with TRBD2 matching over 10 bases. From germline, CDR1 is MNHEY and CDR2 SVGAGI. This CDR3 spans 15 amino acids. V was pared by 7 bases and J by 2 bases, with 6 bases of the junction left unmatched. CDR3 sequence (DNA): TGTGCCAGCATTACTCTAGCGGGGGACACAGATACGCAGTATTTT. Amino acid sequence: CASITLAGDTDTQYF.

The CDR3 DNA follows: TGTGCCAGCAGCGTAACTAGCGCGCCCTACAATGAGCAGTTCTTC. The encoded protein is CASSVTSAPYNEQFF. The chain joins TRBV3-1 (or the pseudogene TRBV3-2) to TRBJ2-1, with 7 bases matching TRBD2. The CDR3 length is 15 residues. With 5 bases clipped from V and 2 bases from J, the junction kept 6 bases outside the gene matches. The germline CDR1 and CDR2 sequences are LGHDT and YNNKEL (reference sequence).